Presented here are 5 T cell receptor beta chains from one specimen sequenced in a study of cytomegalovirus exposure and HLA in healthy donors. In the PCR, 60 Vbeta and 13 Jbeta primers were used. TCRdb's copy holds only in-frame clones and misses some; the assay was immunoSEQ multiplex PCR. The table records about 140,000 clones, roughly 76% of them present only once. The sequenced sample was PBMCs. The receptors come from a man younger than 35 in good health and CMV-seronegative.

The chain employs TRBV7-3 and TRBJ2-5, with 14 bases aligning to TRBD2. Germline V gene data show CDR1 as SGHTA and CDR2 as FQGTGA. With 5 bases clipped from V and 5 bases from J, the junction kept 10 bases outside the gene matches. The CDR3 has 17 residues. The CDR3 region is CASSTGTSGSRVETQYF. CDR3 in DNA: TGTGCCAGCAGCACCGGGACTAGCGGGAGTAGGGTCGAGACCCAGTACTTC.

This clone was observed a handful of times. V usage is TRBV6-5 and J usage is TRBJ1-3; D is ambiguous. The CDR3 length is 16 residues. With 2 bases removed from V and 0 bases from J, the gap between germline ends came to 11 bases. Germline V CDR1 and CDR2: MNHEY, SVGAGI. The CDR3 reads CASSYRWANSGNTIYF. The DNA for the CDR3 is TGTGCCAGCAGTTACCGGTGGGCCAACTCTGGAAACACCATATATTTT.

This clone was seen a few times. This chain joins TRBV11-2 and TRBJ2-5; D possibly corresponds to TRBD1 (6 bases). V was pared by 1 base and J by 5 bases, with 20 bases between. The CDR3 extends over 17 amino acids. Looked up from germline, CDR1 is SGHAT and CDR2 is FQNNGV. The CDR3 nucleotides are TGTGCCAGCAGCTTAGGGTTAAGTGGGGGCGGTTCGGAGACCCAGTACTTC. Protein: CASSLGLSGGGSETQYF.

This clone appeared a few times. The V call is TRBV19, the J call TRBJ2-2; D uncertain. The germline gives CDR1 LNHDA, CDR2 SQIVND (reference sequence). V lost 4 bases and J 2 bases, leaving 11 bases between the germline ends. The CDR3 covers 15 residues. The CDR3 loop reads CASSRSRPNTGELFF. CDR3 DNA: TGTGCCAGTAGTAGGAGTAGACCTAACACCGGGGAGCTGTTTTTT.

In its sample, this clone was seen a few times. The chain carries TRBV28 and TRBJ1-3, with TRBD1 matching over 7 bases. There are 16 residues in the CDR3. Germline V gene sequence: CDR1 MDHEN, CDR2 SYDVKM. The V and J ends lost 5 bases and 4 bases, in that order; junction bases with no gene match: 11. The CDR3 coding sequence is TGTGCCAGCAGTGCACCAACAGGGGTCGCCGGAAACACCATATATTTT. It codes for CASSAPTGVAGNTIYF.